Following are 20 T cell receptor beta chains from one sample sequenced in a study of OX40 agonist ivuxolimab in advanced cancers. Assay used: immunoSEQ multiplex PCR; TCRdb lists only in-frame clones, some missing. The repertoire holds around 50,000 clones, with 80% to 90% as singletons. The sequencing here drew on CD4+ or CD8+ T cells sorted from blood, taken in a trial of the OX40 agonist ivuxolimab. The receptor set was obtained from an adult with an advanced solid tumor such as melanoma, head and neck, liver or kidney cancer.

This chain connects TRBV5-4 to TRBJ2-6; 7 positions match TRBD2. Germline lookup yields CDR1 SGHNT and CDR2 YYREEE (reference sequence). The CDR3 runs 15 residues. Unmatched junction bases numbered 0, after V lost 3 bases and J lost 0 bases. The CDR3 nucleotides read TGTGCCAGCAGCTCGGGAGGCTCTGGGGCCAACGTCCTGACTTTC. It encodes CASSSGGSGANVLTF.

The chain employs TRBV19 and TRBJ2-1; 11 bases map to TRBD2. The germline gives CDR1 LNHDA, CDR2 SQIVND (reference sequence). The CDR3 consists of 13 residues. V lost 8 bases to trimming and J lost 5 bases; unmatched junction nucleotides: 2. The CDR3 nucleotides are TGTGCCAGTGCACTAGCGGGGGACAATGAGCAGTTCTTC. It codes for CASALAGDNEQFF.

V gene TRBV27 combines with J gene TRBJ1-4; the D is unclear. Germline CDR1 is MNHEY and CDR2 is SMNVEV (reference sequence). The CDR3 runs to 13 residues. Trimming pared 3 bases from V and 8 bases from J, leaving 10 bases between. CDR3 sequence reads: CASSFVPLEKLFF. The CDR3 DNA sequence: TGTGCCAGCAGTTTCGTCCCCTTAGAAAAACTGTTTTTT.

The chain carries TRBV2 and TRBJ2-7; D is possibly TRBD2 (5 bases). CDR3 size: 13 residues. From germline, CDR1 is SNHLY and CDR2 FYNNEI. Trimming stripped 7 bases from V and 2 bases from J, with 12 bases between. The CDR3 here is CASTLDLTYEQYF. CDR3 nucleotides: TGTGCCAGCACCCTGGACTTAACCTACGAGCAGTACTTC. Full variable domain (missing parts from reference TRBV2 and TRBJ2-7): EPEVTQTPSHQVTQMGQEVILRCVPISNHLYFYWYRQILGQKVEFLVSFYNNEISEKSEIFDDQFSVERPDGSNFTLKIRSTKLEDSAMYFCASTLDLTYEQYFGPGTRLTVT.

The chain uses TRBV4-1 and TRBJ2-2, with 8 bases that match TRBD1. Trimming took 5 bases from V and 4 from J; bases not matched to a gene: 6. Germline CDR1 is MGHRA and CDR2 is YSYEKL. This CDR3 has 15 amino acids. The CDR3 reads CASSYVTGGTGELFF. The CDR3 nucleotides read TGCGCCAGCAGCTACGTAACAGGGGGCACCGGGGAGCTGTTTTTT.

V and J are TRBV19 and TRBJ2-5; D gene ambiguous. From germline, CDR1 is LNHDA and CDR2 SQIVND (reference sequence). Trimming removed 6 bases from V and 5 bases from J, with 10 bases in between. This CDR3 is built from 12 residues. The CDR3 DNA reads TGTGCCAGTAGCATATCCCTTGAGACCCAGTACTTC. This codes for CASSISLETQYF.

By share, this clone counts as medium-sized. The chain combines TRBV5-1 with TRBJ2-5, with D maybe TRBD1 (5 bases). The V gene lost 4 bases and the J gene lost 1 base, with 11 bases spanning the gap. This CDR3 is 14 amino acids long. Germline-derived CDR1 and CDR2 are SGHRS and YFSETQ. The CDR3 here is CASSLSDIQETQYF. The CDR3 bases are TGCGCCAGCAGCCTTTCGGACATCCAAGAGACCCAGTACTTC.

This chain connects TRBV5-1 to TRBJ1-2; D is ambiguous. V shed 5 bases and J shed 1 base, with 15 bases lying between them. The CDR3 sequence is 15 residues long. Germline V gene lookup returns CDR1 SGHRS and CDR2 YFSETQ. The CDR3 DNA sequence: TGCGCCAGCAGTACCAACCCGGCCAGTAACTATGGCTACACCTTC. Amino acid sequence: CASSTNPASNYGYTF.

J is TRBJ2-7 and V is TRBV4-3, with D perhaps TRBD1 (5 bases). CDR1 and CDR2 from the germline V gene are LGHNA and YSLEER. This CDR3 is built from 17 residues. Trimming shortened V by 0 bases and J by 4 bases, and 19 bases separated the two germline ends. The CDR3 loop is CASSQDLQGPISYEQYF. CDR3 coding DNA: TGCGCCAGCAGCCAAGATTTGCAGGGCCCTATTAGTTACGAGCAGTACTTC.

The chain is built from TRBV7-2 and TRBJ2-1, with D perhaps given as TRBD1 or TRBD2 (5 bases each). This CDR3 has 13 amino acids. Per germline, CDR1 SGHTA and CDR2 FQGNSA. Trimming cost V 5 bases and J 9 bases, with 14 bases left between them. CDR3 bases: TGTGCCAGCAGCGATCCCGGGACGGTTGAGCAGTTCTTC. Encoded protein: CASSDPGTVEQFF.

This clone was seen a single time. CDR3 nucleotides: TGTGCCATCAGGTCCGCCACTCAGGACACTGAAGCTTTCTTT. This encodes CAIRSATQDTEAFF. The J gene is TRBJ1-1, the V gene TRBV10-3; D is undetermined. The V gene lost 6 bases and the J gene lost 3 bases, with 14 bases spanning the gap. Per germline, CDR1 ENHRY and CDR2 SYGVKD. The CDR3 sequence is 14 residues long.

V is TRBV9 and J is TRBJ2-5; D is uncertain. Trimming took off 0 bases at V and 4 bases at J, with 10 bases between the two ends. Germline lookup yields CDR1 SGDLS and CDR2 YYNGEE. This CDR3 is 14 amino acids long. The CDR3 protein is CASSVAGLGETQYF. The CDR3 bases are TGTGCCAGCAGCGTAGCGGGCCTCGGAGAGACCCAGTACTTC. The full variable domain, rest sourced from reference TRBV9 and TRBJ2-5, is DSGVTQTPKHLITATGQRVTLRCSPRSGDLSVYWYQQSLDQGLQFLIQYYNGEERAKGNILERFSAQQFPDLHSELNLSSLELGDSALYFCASSVAGLGETQYFGPGTRLLVL.

V gene TRBV6-5 combines with J gene TRBJ1-5, with 7 positions matching TRBD1. The CDR3 runs 15 residues. CDR1 and CDR2 from the germline V gene are MNHEY and SVGAGI. V shed 5 bases, J shed 3 bases, and the junction held 7 bases outside the gene matches. CDR3 region: CASSRGDSNNQPQHF. CDR3 nucleotides: TGTGCCAGCAGTAGAGGGGACAGTAACAATCAGCCCCAGCATTTT.

Regarding this clone: Germline and junction disagree at one end, which may indicate a read error. The chain couples TRBV4-1 to TRBJ2-7, with D perhaps TRBD2 (5 bases). The CDR3 consists of 15 residues. Looked up from germline, CDR1 is MGHRA and CDR2 is YSYEKL. CDR3 DNA: TGCGCCAGCAGCAAAGACACCCGCGGGTCCTACGAGCAGTACTTC. Translating gives CASSKDTRGSYEQYF.

The gene calls are TRBV28 and TRBJ2-2, with 11 nucleotides matching TRBD1. J lost 5 bases, V lost 0 bases, and 2 bases had no gene match. Germline CDR1 is MDHEN and CDR2 is SYDVKM. CDR3 size: 16 residues. The CDR3 sequence is CASSLWGQGVTGELFF. CDR3 nucleotides: TGTGCCAGCAGTTTATGGGGACAGGGGGTAACCGGGGAGCTGTTTTTT.

The CDR3 coding sequence is TGTGCCTGGAGTGACTTCGGGAGAGGAGGGAGGGTTAGCACAGATACGCAGTATTTT. This encodes CAWSDFGRGGRVSTDTQYF. The chain recombines TRBV30 with TRBJ2-3; 7 bases agree with TRBD2. V lost 1 base to trimming and J lost 0 bases; unmatched junction nucleotides: 16. Germline-derived CDR1 and CDR2 are GTSNPN and SVGIG (reference sequence). CDR3 length: 19 amino acids.

This rearrangement joins TRBV5-4 to TRBJ2-3; tentatively, D is TRBD2 (6 bases). Germline CDR1 is SGHNT and CDR2 is YYREEE (reference sequence). V was clipped by 0 bases and J by 6 bases, with 11 bases between them. This CDR3 has 14 amino acids. The CDR3 DNA is TGTGCCAGCAGCTTGGCGCTAGCGCTGGATACGCAGTATTTT. Translating it yields CASSLALALDTQYF.

The chain links TRBV19 to TRBJ1-5; D is uncertain. The germline CDR1 and CDR2 sequences are LNHDA and SQIVND (reference sequence). The V end was cut by 3 bases, the J end by 2 bases, with 8 bases between. The CDR3 loop spans 14 amino acids. In nucleotides, the CDR3 is TGTGCCAGTAGTATCACGGGAGGCAATCAGCCCCAGCATTTT. Amino acid sequence: CASSITGGNQPQHF.

This chain joins TRBV10-2 and TRBJ2-3; 7 positions agree with TRBD1. V was clipped by 0 bases and J by 3 bases; unmatched bases: 9. Germline V gives CDR1 WSHSY, CDR2 SAAADI. The CDR3 spans 17 residues. The CDR3 spells CASSESPRGRSTDTQYF. The CDR3 DNA reads as TGCGCCAGCAGTGAGTCCCCCAGGGGGAGATCTACAGATACGCAGTATTTT.

V is TRBV6-5 and J is TRBJ2-7, with 7 bases identical to TRBD1. The CDR3 totals 12 residues. The germline V gene encodes CDR1 MNHEY and CDR2 SVGAGI. Unmatched junction bases numbered 5, after V lost 6 bases and J lost 6 bases. The CDR3 bases are TGTGCCAGCAGGAAGACAGGGCTCGAGCAGTACTTC. Protein: CASRKTGLEQYF.